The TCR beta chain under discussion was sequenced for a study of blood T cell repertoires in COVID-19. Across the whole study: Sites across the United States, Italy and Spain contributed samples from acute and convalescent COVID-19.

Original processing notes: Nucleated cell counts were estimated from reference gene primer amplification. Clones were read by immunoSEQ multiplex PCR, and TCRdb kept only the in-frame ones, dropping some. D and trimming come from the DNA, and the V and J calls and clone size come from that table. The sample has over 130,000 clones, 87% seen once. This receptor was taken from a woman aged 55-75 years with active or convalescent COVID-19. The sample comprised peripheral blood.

In nucleotides, the CDR3 is TGTGCCAGCAGCGTAGGCAGGTCAGATACGCAGTATTTT. The encoded protein is CASSVGRSDTQYF. The rearrangement links TRBV9 to TRBJ2-3; D ambiguous. Germline V gene data show CDR1 as SGDLS and CDR2 as YYNGEE. V lost 0 bases and J 4 bases, leaving 6 bases between the germline ends. The CDR3 has 13 amino acids.